The 17 T cell receptor beta chains listed next were all sequenced from one sample in a study of siplizumab effects on memory and regulatory T cells. Sequencing used immunoSEQ multiplex PCR; TCRdb keeps in-frame clones, though not all of them. The data hold some 120,000 clones, with roughly 94% observed a single time. Sequenced: non-Treg CD4+ T cells sorted from blood. These receptors were obtained from a human donor in good health.

The rearrangement links TRBV21-1 to TRBJ2-5. TRBV21-1 is a documented pseudogene. CDR3 size: 14 residues. This chain's CDR3 is CASSKARDGETQYF. CDR3 DNA sequence: TGTGCCAGCAGCAAAGCACGGGACGGGGAGACCCAGTACTTC.

The chain employs TRBV25-1 and TRBJ2-5, with 8 bases matching TRBD2. The CDR3 is 15 amino acids. Germline CDR1 and CDR2: MGHDK and SYGVNS. Trimming cost V 7 bases and J 4 bases; bases outside gene matches: 11. CDR3 DNA: TGTGCCAGCAAACCCATGGCGGGAGGTGGAGAGACCCAGTACTTC. Translated, it gives CASKPMAGGGETQYF.

This clone was seen once. The gene calls are TRBV7-8 and TRBJ2-1, with D perhaps TRBD2 (7 bases). Looked up from germline, CDR1 is SGHVS and CDR2 is FQNEAQ. The germline V and J ends were trimmed by 5 bases and 8 bases, with 28 bases remaining between them. The CDR3 loop spans 18 amino acids. CDR3 sequence reads: CASSHRGGSSPAFHEQFF. The CDR3 coding sequence is TGTGCCAGCAGCCATAGGGGGGGAAGTTCGCCGGCTTTTCATGAGCAGTTCTTC. The full variable domain, completed using reference TRBV7-8 and TRBJ2-1, is GAGVSQSPRYKVAKRGQDVALRCDPISGHVSLFWYQQALGQGPEFLTYFQNEAQLDKSGLPSDRFFAERPEGSVSTLKIQRTQQEDSAVYLCASSHRGGSSPAFHEQFFGPGTRLTVL.

The V gene is TRBV4-1, the J gene TRBJ1-1; unclear D gene. Trimming took 2 bases from V and 7 from J, leaving 11 bases between them. The CDR3 is 13 residues long. Germline V gives CDR1 MGHRA, CDR2 YSYEKL. CDR3 sequence: CASSQNDRFEAFF. For the CDR3, the DNA is TGCGCCAGCAGCCAAAATGATAGGTTTGAAGCTTTCTTT.

V and J are TRBV5-4 and TRBJ2-5; D gene ambiguous. The CDR3 contains 14 residues. Germline V CDR1 and CDR2: SGHNT, YYREEE (reference sequence). V was trimmed by 0 bases and J by 0 bases, leaving 6 bases between them. The CDR3 spells CASSLGRNQETQYF. CDR3 DNA: TGTGCCAGCAGCTTGGGCAGGAACCAAGAGACCCAGTACTTC.

The rearrangement uses TRBV12-5 and TRBJ1-3, with TRBD1 as a possible D gene (5 bases). Per germline, CDR1 LGHNT and CDR2 FRNRAP. The CDR3 sequence is 14 residues long. V gave up 2 bases and J gave up 4 bases, with 9 bases separating them. DNA for the CDR3: TGTGCTAGTGGTTTGACAGGCAACGGAAACACCATATATTTT. Encoded protein: CASGLTGNGNTIYF.

This sequence joins TRBV5-1 and TRBJ1-2; possible D gene TRBD1, 5 bases. The CDR3 is made up of 14 amino acids. Germline V gives CDR1 SGHRS, CDR2 YFSETQ. V gave up 4 bases and J gave up 5 bases, with 15 bases separating them. The CDR3 nucleotides are TGCGCCAGCAGCCCCGGTGGGGGAGAGTATGGCTACACCTTC. It codes for CASSPGGGEYGYTF.

The gene calls are TRBV6-5 and TRBJ2-1, with 7 nucleotides matching TRBD1. Germline V gene sequence: CDR1 MNHEY, CDR2 SVGAGI. The CDR3 is 13 residues long. Trimming took 6 bases from V and 5 from J; bases not matched to a gene: 4. In nucleotides, the CDR3 is TGTGCCAGCAGAACGGGACAGAACAATGAGCAGTTCTTC. Translation gives CASRTGQNNEQFF.

The CDR3 loop is CASSFDRVETYEQYF. CDR3 coding DNA: TGCGCCAGCAGCTTCGACAGGGTGGAGACCTACGAGCAGTACTTC. J is TRBJ2-7 and V is TRBV5-1; 7 bases agree with TRBD1. The CDR3 length is 15 residues. Germline CDR1 and CDR2: SGHRS and YFSETQ. V gave up 2 bases and J gave up 2 bases; unmatched junction bases: 7.

This rearrangement joins TRBV5-4 to TRBJ2-2, with 7 nucleotides matching TRBD2. The CDR3 has 17 residues. J gave up 7 bases and V 4 bases, and 16 bases lay outside the gene matches. The germline gives CDR1 SGHNT, CDR2 YYREEE (reference sequence). CDR3 DNA: TGTGCCAGCAGCCGCGGGGCGGGAGTAGTCAAAATCGGGGAGCTGTTTTTT. This encodes CASSRGAGVVKIGELFF.

The V gene is TRBV6-5, the J gene TRBJ1-1; D is uncertain. Trimming stripped 6 bases from V and 5 bases from J, with 10 bases between. Germline CDR1 is MNHEY and CDR2 is SVGAGI. CDR3 length: 12 amino acids. CDR3 sequence: CASRGWETEAFF. The DNA of the CDR3 is TGTGCCAGCAGAGGCTGGGAAACTGAAGCTTTCTTT.

The rearrangement links TRBV11-2 to TRBJ2-7; D is uncertain. V lost 1 base and J 2 bases, leaving 9 bases between the germline ends. CDR1 SGHAT and CDR2 FQNNGV come from the germline V gene. There are 14 residues in the CDR3. The CDR3 DNA reads as TGTGCCAGCAGCTTAGCGGTCCAGGCCTACGAGCAGTACTTC. Translation gives CASSLAVQAYEQYF.

This chain connects TRBV6-6 to TRBJ2-7, with D perhaps TRBD2 (5 bases). Per the germline V gene, CDR1 is MNHNY and CDR2 is SVGAGI (reference sequence). V gave up 4 bases and J gave up 6 bases, with 19 bases separating them. This CDR3 contains 15 residues. This chain's CDR3 is CASSSMGTRISEQYF. CDR3 DNA sequence: TGTGCCAGCAGTTCGATGGGAACTAGGATAAGCGAGCAGTACTTC.

This clone has only a few counts. This rearrangement joins TRBV5-1 to TRBJ1-3, with a weak D call TRBD1 (5 bases). V was pared by 0 bases and J by 3 bases, with 10 bases between. This CDR3 region has 15 residues. CDR1 SGHRS and CDR2 YFSETQ come from the germline V gene. The CDR3 sequence: CASSLDRQFGNTIYF. Here the CDR3 DNA reads TGCGCCAGCAGCTTGGACCGACAGTTTGGAAACACCATATATTTT.

The chain carries TRBV6-4 and TRBJ2-3; the match to TRBD2 covers 15 bases. V was clipped by 6 bases and J by 5 bases; unmatched bases: 6. Germline loops: CDR1 MRHNA, CDR2 SNTAGT. The CDR3 has 16 residues. The CDR3 here is CASSYGLAGGGDTQYF. DNA of the CDR3: TGTGCCAGCAGCTACGGACTAGCGGGAGGGGGAGATACGCAGTATTTT.

This clone has more than one count but fewer than ten. This sequence joins TRBV2 and TRBJ2-7, with D perhaps matching TRBD2 (6 bases). Germline V gene data show CDR1 as SNHLY and CDR2 as FYNNEI. CDR3 length: 15 residues. Deletions cut 0 bases from V and 4 bases from J, with 13 bases between. Written as DNA, the CDR3 is TGTGCCAGCAGTGAAGCTCGGAGGGGAACATACGAGCAGTACTTC. Protein sequence: CASSEARRGTYEQYF.

The rearrangement uses TRBV7-8 and TRBJ2-1, with D unclear. This CDR3 is 15 amino acids long. CDR1 is SGHVS, CDR2 FQNEAQ, per germline. The V end was cut by 2 bases, the J end by 3 bases, with 11 bases between. In DNA form, the CDR3 reads TGTGCCAGCAGCTTATACCACACCAGCTACAATGAGCAGTTCTTC. Protein product: CASSLYHTSYNEQFF.